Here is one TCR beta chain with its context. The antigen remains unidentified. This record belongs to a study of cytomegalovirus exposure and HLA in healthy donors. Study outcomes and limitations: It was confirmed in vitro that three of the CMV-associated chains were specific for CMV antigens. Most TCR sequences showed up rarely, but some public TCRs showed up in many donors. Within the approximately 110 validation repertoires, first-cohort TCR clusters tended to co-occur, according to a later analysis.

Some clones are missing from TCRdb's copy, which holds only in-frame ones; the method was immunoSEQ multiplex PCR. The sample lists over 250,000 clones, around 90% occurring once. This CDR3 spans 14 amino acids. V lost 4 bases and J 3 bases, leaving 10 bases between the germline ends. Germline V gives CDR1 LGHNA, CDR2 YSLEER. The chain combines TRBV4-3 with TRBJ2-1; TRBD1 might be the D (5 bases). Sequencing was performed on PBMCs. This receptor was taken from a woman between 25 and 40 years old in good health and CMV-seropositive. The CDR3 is CASSPDDSYNEQFF. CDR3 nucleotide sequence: TGCGCCAGCAGCCCCGATGACAGCTACAATGAGCAGTTCTTC.